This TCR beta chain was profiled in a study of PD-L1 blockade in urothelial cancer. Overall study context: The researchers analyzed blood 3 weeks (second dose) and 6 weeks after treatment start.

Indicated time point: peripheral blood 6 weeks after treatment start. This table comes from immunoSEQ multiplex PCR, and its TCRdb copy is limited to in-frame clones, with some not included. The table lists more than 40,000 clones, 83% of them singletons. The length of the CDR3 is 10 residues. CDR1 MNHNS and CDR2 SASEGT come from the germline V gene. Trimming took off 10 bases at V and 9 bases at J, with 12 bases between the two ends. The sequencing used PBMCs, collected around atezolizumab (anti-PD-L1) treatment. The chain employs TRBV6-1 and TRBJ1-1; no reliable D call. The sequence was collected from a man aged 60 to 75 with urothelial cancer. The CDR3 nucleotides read TGTGCCACGAGGGAGGTAAAAGCTTTCTTT. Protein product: CATREVKAFF.